The TCR beta chain under discussion was sequenced for a study of blood T cell repertoires in COVID-19. At the level of the study: Samples came from the United States, Italy and Spain, spanning acute and convalescent COVID-19.

Participant reports of clinical history set cohort assignment. Either two negative PCRs, clearance, or symptom resolution qualified Cohort 3 donors as recovered. Here immunoSEQ multiplex PCR was the method, and the copy in TCRdb shows in-frame clones only, minus some. The sample records roughly 290,000 clones, approximately 85% being singletons. The CDR3 covers 10 residues. The receptor's source is a woman aged 25-40 years who had recovered from COVID-19. The specimen was PBMCs or T cells enriched from blood (not recorded which). V usage is TRBV21-1 and J usage is TRBJ1-1; the D call of TRBD1 is as the table states it, not checked on the DNA. TRBV21-1 is recorded as a pseudogene. For the CDR3, the DNA is TGTGCCAGCTGGCACACTGAAGCTTTCTTT. The encoded protein is CASWHTEAFF.